What follows are 8 T cell receptor beta chains derived from one specimen sequenced in a study of shared clonotypes between healthy human individuals. Assay used: immunoSEQ multiplex PCR; TCRdb lists only in-frame clones, some missing. This table holds roughly 1 million clones, about 84% found once. Input material: memory CD4+ T cells from PBMCs. Noted subset: CD45RA-negative fraction. All receptors derive from a young man in good health. Some clones in this sample may be carry-over from other donors' samples.

The J gene is TRBJ2-7, the V gene TRBV5-1; weak D call: TRBD1 (6 bases). The CDR3 runs 16 residues. V lost 0 bases, J lost 0 bases, and 13 bases lay in between. The V gene's germline CDR1 is SGHRS and CDR2 YFSETQ. As DNA, the CDR3 is TGCGCCAGCAGCTTGGCCGGGGACACCAGCTCCTACGAGCAGTACTTC. This gives the protein CASSLAGDTSSYEQYF.

This chain links TRBV27 with TRBJ2-3, with TRBD2 matching 12 bases. The germline V gene encodes CDR1 MNHEY and CDR2 SMNVEV (reference sequence). This CDR3 contains 16 residues. V was clipped by 2 bases and J by 6 bases; unmatched bases: 6. The CDR3 is CASSLGGLAGTDTQYF. The CDR3 nucleotides are TGTGCCAGCAGTTTAGGAGGACTAGCGGGAACCGATACGCAGTATTTT.

V gene TRBV18 combines with J gene TRBJ1-5; a possible D gene is TRBD1 (6 bases). The germline V gene has CDR1 KGHSH and CDR2 LQKENI. V lost 6 bases and J 4 bases, leaving 13 bases between the germline ends. This CDR3 contains 14 residues. DNA of the CDR3: TGTGCCAGCTCCCGCGCAGGGGAAAATCAGCCCCAGCATTTT. Its translation is CASSRAGENQPQHF. The whole variable domain, filled in from reference TRBV18 and TRBJ1-5, reads NAGVMQNPRHLVRRRGQEARLRCSPMKGHSHVYWYRQLPEEGLKFMVYLQKENIIDESGMPKERFSAEFPKEGPSILRIQQVVRGDSAAYFCASSRAGENQPQHFGDGTRLSIL.

Here the CDR3 reads CASSDFSGNTEAFF. The CDR3 nucleotides read TGTGCCAGCAGTGATTTCTCGGGGAACACTGAAGCTTTCTTT. The chain is built from TRBV6-1 and TRBJ1-1; D unresolved. V was clipped by 3 bases and J by 1 base, with 9 bases between them. The germline V gene has CDR1 MNHNS and CDR2 SASEGT. The CDR3 length is 14 residues.

The chain is built from TRBV30 and TRBJ2-7; no firm D call. Germline assignment: CDR1 GTSNPN and CDR2 SVGIG (reference sequence). Trimming removed 3 bases from V and 7 bases from J, with 13 bases in between. CDR3 length: 12 amino acids. CDR3 loop: CAWSPPFREQYF. DNA of the CDR3: TGTGCCTGGAGCCCCCCCTTTCGGGAGCAGTACTTC.

This clone showed up many times. V and J are TRBV7-2 and TRBJ2-7; D might be TRBD2 (6 bases). The V end lost 0 bases, the J end lost 3 bases, and 9 bases lay between the germline ends. Germline CDR1 and CDR2: SGHTA and FQGNSA. The CDR3 has 14 amino acids. CDR3 protein: CASSLAVGGYEQYF. DNA for the CDR3: TGTGCCAGCAGCTTAGCGGTGGGAGGCTACGAGCAGTACTTC.

This clone was observed a single time. The chain uses TRBV9 and TRBJ2-1; a weak D match, TRBD2 (6 bases). CDR1 and CDR2 from the germline V gene are SGDLS and YYNGEE. The CDR3 consists of 14 residues. V lost 0 bases and J 5 bases, leaving 9 bases between the germline ends. In DNA, the CDR3 is TGTGCCAGCAGCGTAGCGGGACTTAACAATGAGCAGTTCTTC. This gives the protein CASSVAGLNNEQFF.

V gene TRBV19 combines with J gene TRBJ1-1, with 8 positions matching TRBD1. Unmatched junction bases numbered 13, after V lost 0 bases and J lost 4 bases. The CDR3 length is 18 residues. Germline lookup yields CDR1 LNHDA and CDR2 SQIVND (reference sequence). The CDR3 region is CASSIDPRTGPWGTEAFF. The CDR3 DNA is TGTGCCAGTAGTATAGATCCACGGACAGGGCCGTGGGGCACTGAAGCTTTCTTT.